One sample yielded the 10 T cell receptor beta chains listed below, sequenced in a study of T cell responses to AZD1222 COVID-19 vaccine (dated by TCRdb to the early 2020s). The time point label, read with the paper, signifies: baseline before first vaccination. The label giving this sample's treatment or condition can be read as: meningococcal conjugate vaccine given as trial control. Library prep was done by the immunoSEQ multiplex PCR assay. This immuneACCESS table, as held by TCRdb, lists in-frame sequences with V and J called but not all clones. Of the missing ones, under half trace to an unresolved V gene in checked studies; the others have no known cause. Recorded for this sample are about 220,000 clones; about 93% of them occurred a single time. Of the sample, approximately 1% falls within the top ten clones. The sample consisted of peripheral blood, taken on day 0 of MenACWY control vaccination. The receptors were gathered from an adult in good health.

The chain employs TRBV5-1 and TRBJ2-5; 7 positions agree with TRBD2. In germline, CDR1 is SGHRS, CDR2 YFSETQ. The CDR3 sequence is 13 residues long. Trimming cost V 4 bases and J 1 base; bases outside gene matches: 1. The CDR3 DNA reads as TGCGCCAGCAGCGGGGGGGTCCAAGAGACCCAGTACTTC. This sequence encodes CASSGGVQETQYF.

V and J are TRBV4-1 and TRBJ1-2; D call uncertain. This CDR3 is built from 15 residues. V was clipped by 0 bases and J by 0 bases, with 8 bases between them. Germline CDR1 MGHRA, CDR2 YSYEKL. CDR3 bases: TGCGCCAGCAGCCAAGACAGCCATGCTAACTATGGCTACACCTTC. Encoded protein: CASSQDSHANYGYTF.

This clone was counted once. The chain links TRBV6-2 or TRBV6-3 to TRBJ2-7, with D possibly TRBD2 on 7 matching bases. Germline V gene sequence: CDR1 MNHEY, CDR2 SVGEGT. This CDR3 has 16 residues. V lost 5 bases and J lost 2, with 19 bases in between. The DNA for the CDR3 is TGTGCCAGCAGTGACGGGGGAGGGGGTGACCCCTACGAGCAGTACTTC. This codes for CASSDGGGGDPYEQYF.

V is TRBV7-9 and J is TRBJ1-6, with D possibly TRBD1 on 6 matching bases. The CDR3 spans 13 residues. The germline V and J ends were trimmed by 3 bases and 7 bases, with 7 bases remaining between them. The germline CDR1 and CDR2 sequences are SEHNR and FQNEAQ (reference sequence). Here the CDR3 reads CASSFRGNSPLHF. The CDR3 nucleotides are TGTGCCAGCAGCTTTAGGGGGAATTCACCCCTCCACTTT.

Written as DNA, the CDR3 is TGTGCCAGCAGCGTCCAGGGGCAGAATAATTCACCCCTCCACTTT. Its translation is CASSVQGQNNSPLHF. The rearrangement links TRBV9 to TRBJ1-6, with D maybe TRBD1 (6 bases). The germline CDR1 and CDR2 sequences are SGDLS and YYNGEE. The CDR3 has 15 amino acids. V lost 2 bases and J lost 5, with 11 bases in between.

The chain couples TRBV19 to TRBJ2-5; TRBD2 matches at 7 bases. Trimming cost V 5 bases and J 4 bases; bases outside gene matches: 7. The CDR3 length is 14 residues. Germline lookup yields CDR1 LNHDA and CDR2 SQIVND (reference sequence). The DNA for the CDR3 is TGTGCCAGTAGTGGCCCTGGGAGGGGAGAGACCCAGTACTTC. Amino acid sequence: CASSGPGRGETQYF.

The J gene is TRBJ2-7, the V gene TRBV6-6; D gene unclear. This CDR3 region has 11 residues. The germline V gene has CDR1 MNHNY and CDR2 SVGAGI (reference sequence). The V and J ends lost 4 bases and 12 bases respectively, with 13 bases between them. The CDR3 nucleotides are TGTGCCAGCAGTTCATTCACCGGGCCGTACTTC. Amino acid sequence: CASSSFTGPYF.

The chain employs TRBV3-1 (or the pseudogene TRBV3-2) and TRBJ2-7; 12 bases align to TRBD2. J gave up 2 bases and V 1 base, and 12 bases lay outside the gene matches. The CDR3 contains 19 residues. The germline V gene encodes CDR1 LGHDT and CDR2 YNNKEL (reference sequence). CDR3 protein: CASSQVPLAGGPVPYEQYF. The DNA of the CDR3 is TGTGCCAGCAGCCAAGTACCTCTAGCGGGGGGGCCAGTTCCCTACGAGCAGTACTTC.

This chain joins TRBV3-1 (or the pseudogene TRBV3-2) and TRBJ1-1; 9 bases are a match to TRBD1. Per germline, CDR1 LGHDT and CDR2 YNNKEL (reference sequence). The junction had 9 bases not matched to a gene; V was cut back by 5 bases and J by 8 bases. This CDR3 has 14 amino acids. CDR3 region: CASSSRAGTGEAFF. CDR3 DNA sequence: TGTGCCAGCAGCTCCCGGGCCGGGACAGGGGAAGCTTTCTTT.

The chain is built from TRBV6-1 and TRBJ1-2; D remains unclear. V was trimmed by 3 bases and J by 1 base, leaving 9 bases between them. The V gene's germline CDR1 is MNHNS and CDR2 SASEGT. The CDR3 totals 14 residues. CDR3 nucleotide sequence: TGTGCCAGCAGTGAGCTAGGGCTTAACTATGGCTACACCTTC. Translated, it gives CASSELGLNYGYTF.